The 23 T cell receptor beta chains below all came from one sample that was sequenced in a study of cytotoxic CD8 clonotypes in ibrutinib-treated CLL (dated by TCRdb to the early 2020s). Libraries were built with the immunoSEQ multiplex PCR assay. TCRdb retrieved this table from immuneACCESS and kept in-frame rearrangements only. Not all clones are present; in checked studies, unresolved V genes account for under half, and no reason is known for the remainder. This sample lists 150,000 or so clones; more than 70% were detected once. The ten largest clones represent about 7.4% of the sample. The sample in question was PBMCs, obtained after 36 months of ibrutinib treatment. The receptor source for this set is a human donor with chronic lymphocytic leukemia.

The chain joins TRBV13 to TRBJ2-4, with D possibly TRBD1 on 6 matching bases. CDR3 length: 21 amino acids. With 3 bases removed from V and 1 base from J, the gap between germline ends came to 28 bases. The germline CDR1 and CDR2 sequences are PRHDT and FYEKMQ (reference sequence). DNA for the CDR3: TGTGCCAGCAGCTTGACACGCTGGAGCAGGGGCAGAGAGCTGGCCAAAAACATTCAGTACTTC. It is translated as CASSLTRWSRGRELAKNIQYF.

The rearrangement links TRBV30 to TRBJ2-7; D remains unclear. V shed 1 base and J shed 2 bases, with 9 bases lying between them. Per germline, CDR1 GTSNPN and CDR2 SVGIG (reference sequence). This CDR3 spans 13 amino acids. CDR3 residues: CAWSDSVTYEQYF. In nucleotides, the CDR3 is TGTGCCTGGAGTGATTCGGTCACCTACGAGCAGTACTTC. The full variable domain, in which reference TRBV30 and TRBJ2-7 provide the parts outside the CDR3, is SQTIHQWPATLVQPVGSPLSLECTVEGTSNPNLYWYRQAAGRGLQLLFYSVGIGQISSEVPQNLSASRPQDRQFILSSKKLLLSDSGFYLCAWSDSVTYEQYFGPGTRLTVT.

This sequence joins TRBV2 and TRBJ1-1, with D possibly being TRBD1 (5 bases). Trimming stripped 0 bases from V and 10 bases from J, with 15 bases between. CDR3 size: 14 residues. CDR1 and CDR2 from the germline V gene are SNHLY and FYNNEI. For the CDR3, the DNA is TGTGCCAGCAGTGAAGCCGGGGGGATCCCAAGAGCTTTCTTT. It specifies CASSEAGGIPRAFF.

The genes are TRBV11-3 and TRBJ2-1, with D perhaps given as TRBD1 or TRBD2 (5 bases each). CDR3 size: 17 residues. The V and J ends lost 5 bases and 5 bases respectively, with 22 bases between them. Germline V gives CDR1 SGHNT, CDR2 YENEEA. DNA of the CDR3: TGTGCCAGCAGCCCTGGGGGTTTAAGGGAGTTGGACAATGAGCAGTTCTTC. Its protein product is CASSPGGLRELDNEQFF.

In its sample, this clone was seen once. The chain couples TRBV4-1 to TRBJ1-2; D is unresolved. Germline loops: CDR1 MGHRA, CDR2 YSYEKL. This CDR3 is built from 15 residues. V lost 0 bases and J lost 5, with 13 bases in between. The CDR3 DNA sequence: TGCGCCAGCAGCCAAGATTCGGGAGGTTATTATGGCTACACCTTC. It specifies CASSQDSGGYYGYTF.

The V call is TRBV5-6, the J call TRBJ1-2; weak D call: TRBD1 (6 bases). The CDR3 runs to 13 residues. Looked up from germline, CDR1 is SGHDT and CDR2 is YYEEEE. Trimming took 2 bases from V and 4 from J, leaving 9 bases between them. This CDR3 reads CASSFGQSYGYTF. In DNA form, the CDR3 reads TGTGCCAGCAGCTTCGGACAGAGCTATGGCTACACCTTC.

The CDR3 spells CASSTGRGVGETQYF. CDR3 in DNA: TGTGCCAGCAGCACCGGGCGGGGGGTCGGAGAGACCCAGTACTTC. This chain links TRBV28 with TRBJ2-5, with 8 nucleotides matching TRBD2. The CDR3 spans 15 residues. V lost 6 bases to trimming and J lost 4 bases; unmatched junction nucleotides: 10. In germline, CDR1 is MDHEN, CDR2 SYDVKM.

Here the CDR3 reads CASSHRLVPKATNEKLFF. The CDR3 DNA is TGTGCCAGCTCACATAGGCTGGTGCCTAAAGCAACTAATGAAAAACTGTTTTTT. The genes are TRBV18 and TRBJ1-4; D gene ambiguous. The CDR3 has 18 amino acids. Germline CDR1 is KGHSH and CDR2 is LQKENI. V was cut by 4 bases and J by 0 bases, with 18 bases left in between.

The chain is built from TRBV7-2 and TRBJ1-5; D not resolved. In germline, CDR1 is SGHTA, CDR2 FQGNSA. This CDR3 comprises 14 residues. Trimming shortened V by 5 bases and J by 5 bases, and 13 bases separated the two germline ends. CDR3 in DNA: TGTGCCAGCAGCCCAGTCAGCGGTTATCAGCCCCAGCATTTT. Protein: CASSPVSGYQPQHF.

The rearrangement joins TRBV7-7 to TRBJ1-1, with D uncertain. Germline V CDR1 and CDR2: SSHAT, FNYEAQ (reference sequence). The V gene lost 3 bases and the J gene lost 2 bases, with 22 bases spanning the gap. The CDR3 is 18 amino acids. The CDR3 loop reads CASSFPVTLEFPNTEAFF. Written as DNA, the CDR3 is TGTGCCAGCAGCTTTCCCGTTACTCTCGAGTTTCCAAACACTGAAGCTTTCTTT.

This clone has just one count. The genes are TRBV9 and TRBJ1-6; 11 nucleotides align to TRBD1. The CDR3 is 15 residues long. The germline gives CDR1 SGDLS, CDR2 YYNGEE. The trim removed 2 bases at V and 10 bases at J, leaving 5 bases unmatched. In DNA form, the CDR3 reads TGTGCCAGCAGCGTTGCGGACAGGGGGCTCTCACCCCTCCACTTT. Protein product: CASSVADRGLSPLHF.

The rearrangement joins TRBV5-1 to TRBJ1-4, with D perhaps TRBD1 (6 bases). The V gene's germline CDR1 is SGHRS and CDR2 YFSETQ. The CDR3 runs to 17 residues. V was clipped by 0 bases and J by 4 bases, with 16 bases between them. The CDR3 reads CASSLEATGSLNEKLFF. CDR3 bases: TGCGCCAGCAGCTTGGAGGCAACAGGGTCACTTAATGAAAAACTGTTTTTT.

This chain uses TRBV6-5 with TRBJ2-3; 8 positions match TRBD2. The J segment lost 4 bases and the V segment lost 4 bases, leaving 1 base of the junction unmatched. CDR3 length: 13 residues. Germline V lookup: CDR1 MNHEY, CDR2 SVGAGI. The DNA of the CDR3 is TGTGCCAGCAGTTCGGGGGGGGCAGATACGCAGTATTTT. Translating gives CASSSGGADTQYF.

V is TRBV10-3 and J is TRBJ1-1; 7 bases fit TRBD1. Looked up from germline, CDR1 is ENHRY and CDR2 is SYGVKD. The CDR3 has 14 residues. With 10 bases clipped from V and 0 bases from J, the junction kept 8 bases outside the gene matches. CDR3 loop: CATRGTELNTEAFF. CDR3 bases: TGTGCCACCAGAGGGACAGAGTTGAACACTGAAGCTTTCTTT.

V gene TRBV13 combines with J gene TRBJ1-3; possible D gene TRBD1, 6 bases. The germline gives CDR1 PRHDT, CDR2 FYEKMQ (reference sequence). The V gene lost 7 bases and the J gene lost 0 bases, with 28 bases spanning the gap. CDR3 length equals 20 residues. CDR3: CASKDGFPRQETNSGNTIYF. In nucleotides, the CDR3 is TGTGCCAGCAAGGACGGTTTTCCGAGACAGGAAACTAACTCTGGAAACACCATATATTTT.

This chain uses TRBV6-5 with TRBJ1-5, with 7 bases identical to TRBD1. V lost 6 bases, J lost 0 bases, and 5 bases stayed unmatched. The CDR3 has 15 amino acids. CDR1 is MNHEY, CDR2 SVGAGI, per germline. For the CDR3, the DNA is TGTGCCAGCAGACGCGACAGGGATAGCAATCAGCCCCAGCATTTT. This gives the protein CASRRDRDSNQPQHF.

This clone was counted a few times. This chain uses TRBV27 with TRBJ1-2; 8 bases line up with TRBD1. Looked up from germline, CDR1 is MNHEY and CDR2 is SMNVEV (reference sequence). The J segment lost 3 bases and the V segment lost 6 bases, leaving 3 bases of the junction unmatched. The CDR3 sequence is 13 residues long. DNA for the CDR3: TGTGCCAGCAGATCACAGGGGGACTATGGCTACACCTTC. Its protein product is CASRSQGDYGYTF.

CDR3 bases: TGTGCCTGGGACCGGTCCAGGCTCAGGAGCGGAAACTCCTACAATGAGCAGTTCTTC. Its protein product is CAWDRSRLRSGNSYNEQFF. The chain joins TRBV30 to TRBJ2-1; D might be TRBD2 (5 bases). The CDR3 length is 19 residues. V dropped 5 bases and J dropped 0 bases, with 26 bases sitting between them. Germline V lookup: CDR1 GTSNPN, CDR2 SVGIG (reference sequence).

The gene calls are TRBV14 and TRBJ1-1; D perhaps matches TRBD1 (5 bases). Germline lookup yields CDR1 SGHDN and CDR2 FVKESK. Trimming left V 6 bases short and J 1 base short, with 18 bases between. The CDR3 consists of 16 residues. CDR3 in DNA: TGTGCCAGCAGACCCGACAGAGGGGCCTGGAACACTGAAGCTTTCTTT. The encoded protein is CASRPDRGAWNTEAFF.

The chain employs TRBV19 and TRBJ1-5; 8 bases are shared with TRBD1. The V and J ends lost 3 bases and 0 bases, in that order; junction bases with no gene match: 7. This CDR3 spans 17 amino acids. Germline V lookup: CDR1 LNHDA, CDR2 SQIVND (reference sequence). CDR3 sequence reads: CASSIDRGRISNQPQHF. The CDR3 bases are TGTGCCAGTAGTATTGACAGGGGCCGCATTAGCAATCAGCCCCAGCATTTT.

The rearrangement uses TRBV7-9 and TRBJ1-4, with unresolved D. Germline-derived CDR1 and CDR2 are SEHNR and FQNEAQ (reference sequence). The V end lost 0 bases, the J end lost 7 bases, and 12 bases lay between the germline ends. The CDR3 runs 15 residues. CDR3 coding DNA: TGTGCCAGCAGCTTAGCGTCGGGTTTCGGTGAAAAACTGTTTTTT. It codes for CASSLASGFGEKLFF.

V is TRBV5-1 and J is TRBJ1-1, with D hard to call. Germline CDR1 and CDR2: SGHRS and YFSETQ. The CDR3 covers 15 residues. V lost 0 bases to trimming and J lost 0 bases, with 9 bases between them. CDR3 sequence reads: CASSLDGVMNTEAFF. For the CDR3, the DNA is TGCGCCAGCAGCTTGGACGGGGTGATGAACACTGAAGCTTTCTTT. The full variable domain, rest sourced from reference TRBV5-1 and TRBJ1-1, is KAGVTQTPRYLIKTRGQQVTLSCSPISGHRSVSWYQQTPGQGLQFLFEYFSETQRNKGNFPGRFSGRQFSNSRSEMNVSTLELGDSALYLCASSLDGVMNTEAFFGQGTRLTVV.

This chain joins TRBV6-6 and TRBJ1-4; possibly TRBD1 for D (5 bases). Germline V gene data show CDR1 as MNHNY and CDR2 as SVGAGI (reference sequence). V lost 2 bases and J 5 bases, leaving 15 bases between the germline ends. The CDR3 consists of 16 residues. CDR3 DNA: TGTGCCAGCAGTTACGTATTTTGGGGGGAGAATGAAAAACTGTTTTTT. It codes for CASSYVFWGENEKLFF.